Detailed here is one TCR beta chain. This entry comes from a study of shared clonotypes between healthy human individuals. There are 12 residues in the CDR3. With 5 bases removed from V and 5 bases from J, the gap between germline ends came to 6 bases. Germline V lookup: CDR1 SEHNR, CDR2 FQNEAQ (reference sequence). CD45RO-negative, CCR7-selected cells formed the naive CD8 fraction, which excluded terminally differentiated effector memory CD45RA+ cells. The assay was immunoSEQ multiplex PCR, and TCRdb's table has in-frame clones only and misses some. The repertoire includes roughly 2 million clones, 85% to 95% of them detected once, and 1% to 1.3% sits in the top ten.

This chain links TRBV7-9 with TRBJ2-2, with D hard to call. This receptor was identified in a man between 18 and 35 years old in good health. Material: naive CD8+ T cells sorted from blood. This CDR3 reads CASSIGTGELFF. CDR3 DNA: TGTGCCAGCAGCATAGGAACCGGGGAGCTGTTTTTT.